Each of the 19 T cell receptor beta chains below was sequenced from the same sample in a study of T cell repertoires in cytomegalovirus infection. For these TCRs, the target antigens are not known. TCRdb fed the reads into MiXCR, producing one record per CDR3 protein. The table includes roughly 310,000 distinct CDR3 sequences, roughly 28% detected once. The material was cultured PBMCs, obtained from culture after CMV antigen stimulation. These receptors all come from a human donor in good health (CMV status not recorded). Some clones in this sample may be carry-over from other donors' samples.

This clonotype showed up many times. The genes are TRBV29-1 and TRBJ1-1; 11 nucleotides align to TRBD1. Germline V gives CDR1 SQVTM, CDR2 ANQGSEA. The J segment lost 6 bases and the V segment lost 4 bases, leaving 16 bases of the junction unmatched. There are 17 residues in the CDR3. CDR3 region: CSVVWRGQGGSGAEAFF. The CDR3 coding sequence is TGCAGCGTTGTGTGGCGGGGACAGGGGGGCTCTGGGGCTGAAGCTTTCTTT.

V gene TRBV29-1 combines with J gene TRBJ1-2, with D unclear. Germline V CDR1 and CDR2: SQVTM, ANQGSEA. The CDR3 has 13 residues. V lost 0 bases, J lost 6 bases, and 11 bases lay in between. The CDR3, as DNA: TGCAGCGTTGAAGATCCTGGTCTAGATGGCTACACCTTC. Translating it yields CSVEDPGLDGYTF.

V gene TRBV6-1 combines with J gene TRBJ1-3; TRBD1 matches at 9 bases. The CDR3 contains 15 residues. The ends lost 6 bases at V and 4 bases at J; junction bases unmatched: 7. Germline-derived CDR1 and CDR2 are MNHNS and SASEGT. CDR3 protein: CASSRGQGRGNTIYF. The CDR3 nucleotides are TGTGCCAGCAGCCGGGGACAGGGAAGGGGAAACACCATATATTTT.

The chain carries TRBV2 and TRBJ1-5; 11 positions match TRBD1. The germline V gene has CDR1 SNHLY and CDR2 FYNNEI. The CDR3 contains 15 residues. V was clipped by 4 bases and J by 6 bases; unmatched bases: 5. The CDR3 DNA follows: TGTGCCAGCAGTGGCGGGACAGGGGGAAGTCAGCCCCAGCATTTT. The encoded protein is CASSGGTGGSQPQHF.

This clonotype was seen at least ten times. V is TRBV7-8 and J is TRBJ1-2; D is perhaps TRBD1 (5 bases). Germline V CDR1 and CDR2: SGHVS, FQNEAQ. The CDR3 sequence is 14 residues long. Between the trimmed V and J ends, which lost 0 bases and 4 bases, there was a span of 9 bases. Here the CDR3 DNA reads TGTGCCAGCAGCTTAGCCCAGGGTATCTATGGCTACACCTTC. Protein: CASSLAQGIYGYTF.

This clonotype has a count of ten or more. V and J are TRBV7-2 and TRBJ2-1; D unresolved. The CDR3 is 13 amino acids. The V and J ends lost 5 bases and 1 base respectively, with 6 bases between them. Germline V gene sequence: CDR1 SGHTA, CDR2 FQGNSA. CDR3 nucleotide sequence: TGTGCCAGCAGCCCCCGGTCCTACAATGAGCAGTTCTTC. This encodes CASSPRSYNEQFF.

This clonotype was counted only a few times. The chain combines TRBV23-1 with TRBJ2-2, with 8 bases identical to TRBD1. TRBV23-1 is sorted into the ORF group, with uncertain function. The length of the CDR3 is 17 residues. V was pared by 6 bases and J by 1 base, with 10 bases of the junction left unmatched. The CDR3 sequence is CASRDRVDPRNTGELFF. CDR3 DNA: TGCGCCAGCAGGGACAGGGTGGACCCCCGGAACACCGGGGAGCTGTTTTTT.

There are a few counts of this clonotype. This chain joins TRBV2 and TRBJ2-5; 9 positions match TRBD1. The CDR3 covers 13 residues. Germline V lookup: CDR1 SNHLY, CDR2 FYNNEI. Trimming cost V 6 bases and J 5 bases; bases outside gene matches: 4. The CDR3 loop is CASRGTGQETQYF. The CDR3 DNA reads as TGTGCCAGCAGGGGGACAGGGCAGGAGACCCAGTACTTC.

As DNA, the CDR3 is TGTGCCAGCAGCTTATCGGACAGTCTGAACACTGAAGCTTTCTTT. Translated: CASSLSDSLNTEAFF. The rearrangement joins TRBV11-1 to TRBJ1-1; a possible D gene is TRBD1 (6 bases). Deletions cut 2 bases from V and 0 bases from J, with 10 bases between. The germline gives CDR1 SGHAT, CDR2 FQDESV (reference sequence). This CDR3 has 15 amino acids.

The chain has TRBV12-3 or TRBV12-4 and TRBJ1-5; 8 bases are shared with TRBD1. V was pared by 7 bases and J by 6 bases, with 8 bases of the junction left unmatched. The CDR3 loop spans 14 amino acids. CDR3 sequence (DNA): TGTGCCAGCACCCGACAGGGGTTACGTCAGCCCCAGCATTTT. Translated, it gives CASTRQGLRQPQHF.

The chain recombines TRBV10-3 with TRBJ2-5, with a weak D call TRBD1 (6 bases). Germline-derived CDR1 and CDR2 are ENHRY and SYGVKD. V was cut by 10 bases and J by 2 bases, with 11 bases left in between. This CDR3 spans 12 amino acids. The CDR3 spells CATADSQETQYF. For the CDR3, the DNA is TGTGCCACCGCGGACAGTCAAGAGACCCAGTACTTC.

This clonotype was seen a handful of times. This chain connects TRBV10-3 to TRBJ2-3, with D perhaps assigned TRBD1 or TRBD2 (6 bases each). Germline V gives CDR1 ENHRY, CDR2 SYGVKD. Between the trimmed V and J ends, which lost 4 bases and 0 bases, there was a span of 23 bases. This CDR3 region has 19 residues. DNA for the CDR3: TGTGCCATCAGTGTTTCGGGGGCAAAACGAATTTCTAGCACAGATACGCAGTATTTT. Its translation is CAISVSGAKRISSTDTQYF.

CDR3 residues: CASSFGQGAVEKLFF. The DNA of the CDR3 is TGTGCCAGCAGCTTCGGACAGGGGGCAGTTGAAAAACTGTTTTTT. The V and J genes are TRBV7-8 and TRBJ1-4, with 11 bases aligning to TRBD1. CDR1 SGHVS and CDR2 FQNEAQ come from the germline V gene. J gave up 7 bases and V 3 bases, and 4 bases lay outside the gene matches. The CDR3 consists of 15 residues.

This clonotype occurred a few times. The chain is built from TRBV12-3 or TRBV12-4 and TRBJ2-7; D may be TRBD1 or TRBD2 (5 bases each). This CDR3 is 13 amino acids long. The V gene lost 0 bases and the J gene lost 3 bases, with 6 bases spanning the gap. DNA for the CDR3: TGTGCCAGCAGTTTAGCGGGGGTCTACGAGCAGTACTTC. This translates into CASSLAGVYEQYF.

This clonotype was picked up a small number of times. V and J are TRBV9 and TRBJ2-1; TRBD2 agrees at 13 bases. With 3 bases clipped from V and 6 bases from J, the junction kept 6 bases outside the gene matches. This CDR3 spans 16 amino acids. Germline lookup yields CDR1 SGDLS and CDR2 YYNGEE. CDR3 amino acids: CASSALTSGGPNEQFF. CDR3 nucleotides: TGTGCCAGCAGCGCCCTGACTAGCGGGGGGCCCAATGAGCAGTTCTTC.

The V call is TRBV7-6, the J call TRBJ2-1; D is undetermined. V shed 2 bases and J shed 0 bases, with 8 bases lying between them. The germline CDR1 and CDR2 sequences are SGHVS and FNYEAQ. This CDR3 spans 15 amino acids. In nucleotides, the CDR3 is TGTGCCAGCAGCTTAACCCTCCCCTCCTACAATGAGCAGTTCTTC. Translation gives CASSLTLPSYNEQFF. Full variable domain (rest looked up from reference TRBV7-6 and TRBJ2-1): GAGVSQSPRYKVTKRGQDVALRCDPISGHVSLYWYRQALGQGPEFLTYFNYEAQQDKSGLPNDRFSAERPEGSISTLTIQRTEQRDSAMYRCASSLTLPSYNEQFFGPGTRLTVL.

This clonotype was counted many times. J is TRBJ1-1 and V is TRBV19, with 7 bases fitting TRBD1. There are 15 residues in the CDR3. J lost 1 base, V lost 5 bases, and 7 bases had no gene match. Looked up from germline, CDR1 is LNHDA and CDR2 is SQIVND (reference sequence). The chain's CDR3 is CASSPLDRTNTEAFF. The CDR3, as DNA: TGTGCCAGTAGTCCTCTGGACAGGACGAACACTGAAGCTTTCTTT.

This clonotype is medium-sized within its sample. This chain uses TRBV12-3 or TRBV12-4 with TRBJ1-5; 8 bases fit TRBD1. V trimming: 1 base; J trimming: 6 bases; junction bases outside the gene matches: 5. CDR3 size: 15 residues. This CDR3 is CASSLGTGNGQPQHF. In DNA form, the CDR3 reads TGTGCCAGCAGTTTAGGGACAGGGAACGGTCAGCCCCAGCATTTT.

The chain uses TRBV7-6 and TRBJ2-7; D not resolved. V gave up 4 bases and J gave up 2 bases, with 15 bases separating them. The CDR3 length is 15 residues. Germline values: CDR1 SGHVS, CDR2 FNYEAQ. This CDR3 reads CASSSPREETYEQYF. DNA for the CDR3: TGTGCCAGCAGCTCCCCCCGTGAAGAAACCTACGAGCAGTACTTC.